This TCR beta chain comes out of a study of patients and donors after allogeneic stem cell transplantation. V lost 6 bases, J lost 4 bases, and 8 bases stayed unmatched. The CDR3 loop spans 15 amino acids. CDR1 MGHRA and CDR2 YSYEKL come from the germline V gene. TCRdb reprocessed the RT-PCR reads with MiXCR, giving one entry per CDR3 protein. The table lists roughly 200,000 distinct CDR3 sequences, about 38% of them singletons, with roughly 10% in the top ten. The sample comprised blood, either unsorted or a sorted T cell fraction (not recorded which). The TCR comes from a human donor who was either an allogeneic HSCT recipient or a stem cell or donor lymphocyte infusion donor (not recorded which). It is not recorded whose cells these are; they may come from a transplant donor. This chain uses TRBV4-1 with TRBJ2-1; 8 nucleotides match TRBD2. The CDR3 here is CASSPTSGRYNEQFF. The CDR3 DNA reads TGCGCCAGCAGTCCTACTAGCGGCCGTTACAATGAGCAGTTCTTC.